One sample yielded the 25 T cell receptor beta chains listed below, sequenced in a study of cytomegalovirus exposure and HLA in healthy donors. The PCR was carried out with 60 Vbeta primers and 13 Jbeta primers. Repertoires were generated with immunoSEQ multiplex PCR, while TCRdb's copy carries only in-frame clones and drops some. The sample carries about 160,000 clones, approximately 81% recorded once. The sample comprised PBMCs. Receptors were obtained from a woman aged 30 to 39 in good health and CMV-seropositive.

J is TRBJ2-1 and V is TRBV14; D not resolved. There are 15 residues in the CDR3. V lost 1 base and J lost 4, with 11 bases in between. Germline CDR1 SGHDN, CDR2 FVKESK. The CDR3 loop reads CASSQGPAAYNEQFF. The CDR3 DNA sequence: TGTGCCAGCAGCCAAGGGCCGGCGGCTTACAATGAGCAGTTCTTC.

The chain employs TRBV19 and TRBJ1-2, with a tentative D call TRBD1 (6 bases). Germline V gene lookup returns CDR1 LNHDA and CDR2 SQIVND (reference sequence). This CDR3 spans 14 amino acids. The ends were cut back, 1 base at V and 4 bases at J, with 10 bases in the middle. DNA of the CDR3: TGTGCCAGTAGTATAGCAGGGGTGGCCTATGGCTACACCTTC. It is translated as CASSIAGVAYGYTF.

The chain is built from TRBV19 and TRBJ2-7; 12 nucleotides agree with TRBD2. Losses at the gene ends were 5 bases for V and 1 base for J; bases not matched to a gene: 3. The CDR3 covers 15 residues. Germline V gene data show CDR1 as LNHDA and CDR2 as SQIVND (reference sequence). The CDR3 sequence: CASSLTSGGSYEQYF. In nucleotides, the CDR3 is TGTGCCAGTAGTTTGACTAGCGGGGGTTCCTACGAGCAGTACTTC.

The V and J genes are TRBV19 and TRBJ1-1, with 9 bases fitting TRBD1. With 4 bases clipped from V and 1 base from J, the junction kept 1 base outside the gene matches. Germline-derived CDR1 and CDR2 are LNHDA and SQIVND (reference sequence). CDR3 length equals 14 residues. The CDR3 nucleotides are TGTGCCAGTAGTAAGGGACAGGGGAACACTGAAGCTTTCTTT. This gives the protein CASSKGQGNTEAFF.

The V and J genes are TRBV7-2 and TRBJ2-4, with TRBD1 identical over 11 bases. The length of the CDR3 is 15 residues. The germline CDR1 and CDR2 sequences are SGHTA and FQGNSA. Trimming cost V 3 bases and J 9 bases; bases outside gene matches: 7. The DNA of the CDR3 is TGTGCCAGCAGCTTCCAGGGACAGGGGGTCGGCATTCAGTACTTC. It encodes CASSFQGQGVGIQYF.

The chain carries TRBV7-2 and TRBJ1-1; D is possibly TRBD1 (5 bases). Between the trimmed V and J ends, which lost 0 bases and 7 bases, there was a span of 18 bases. This CDR3 contains 16 residues. Germline V lookup: CDR1 SGHTA, CDR2 FQGNSA. The CDR3 DNA reads as TGTGCCAGCAGCTTAGCTCGGTCAGGGAGGCTTAATGAAGCTTTCTTT. Translation gives CASSLARSGRLNEAFF.

The gene calls are TRBV27 and TRBJ2-5; 16 positions match TRBD2. The CDR3 sequence is 15 residues long. Germline lookup yields CDR1 MNHEY and CDR2 SMNVEV (reference sequence). The V gene end was trimmed by 0 bases and the J gene end by 10 bases; junction bases not matched to a gene: 2. In DNA form, the CDR3 reads TGTGCCAGCAGTTTATCGGGGACTAGCGGGGGGGACCAGTACTTC. Amino acids: CASSLSGTSGGDQYF.

There are a few counts of this clone. This chain joins TRBV10-1 and TRBJ1-4; D is perhaps TRBD1 (6 bases). With 10 bases removed from V and 7 bases from J, the gap between germline ends came to 16 bases. This CDR3 has 13 residues. Germline lookup yields CDR1 WNHNN and CDR2 SYGVQD (reference sequence). In nucleotides, the CDR3 is TGCGCCAACCCTCGGGGGGCCGCTGAAAAACTGTTTTTT. Its protein is CANPRGAAEKLFF.

This chain links TRBV5-1 with TRBJ1-2, with no clear D. Germline V lookup: CDR1 SGHRS, CDR2 YFSETQ. The CDR3 length is 15 residues. V was clipped by 0 bases and J by 2 bases, with 11 bases between them. The CDR3 region is CASSLAYRGNYGYTF. The CDR3 DNA sequence: TGCGCCAGCAGCTTGGCCTATAGAGGGAACTATGGCTACACCTTC.

The DNA of the CDR3 is TGCGCCAGCAGCCTTCGACAGGGGGACGAGCAGTACTTC. This encodes CASSLRQGDEQYF. The genes are TRBV5-1 and TRBJ2-7; 9 bases are shared with TRBD1. Germline V lookup: CDR1 SGHRS, CDR2 YFSETQ. The V gene end was trimmed by 4 bases and the J gene end by 5 bases; junction bases not matched to a gene: 4. The CDR3 spans 13 residues.

The rearrangement joins TRBV6-4 to TRBJ2-1, with 7 bases lining up with TRBD2. V lost 2 bases to trimming and J lost 4 bases; unmatched junction nucleotides: 11. The CDR3 is made up of 17 amino acids. CDR1 is MRHNA, CDR2 SNTAGT, per germline. CDR3 loop: CASSDPFWGGLYNEQFF. The CDR3 DNA reads as TGTGCCAGCAGTGACCCGTTTTGGGGGGGACTTTACAATGAGCAGTTCTTC.

The chain employs TRBV28 and TRBJ2-1; D remains unclear. This CDR3 is built from 13 residues. Germline lookup yields CDR1 MDHEN and CDR2 SYDVKM. Trimming shortened V by 6 bases and J by 9 bases, and 15 bases separated the two germline ends. The DNA for the CDR3 is TGTGCCAGCAGACGATGGTCCACGGGTGAGCAGTTCTTC. Translated: CASRRWSTGEQFF.

This rearrangement joins TRBV5-5 to TRBJ1-2, with D maybe TRBD1 (6 bases). V gave up 6 bases and J gave up 4 bases, with 22 bases separating them. The CDR3 sequence is 16 residues long. The germline V gene encodes CDR1 SGHKS and CDR2 YYEKEE (reference sequence). The CDR3 DNA reads as TGTGCCAGCACCCTCCTGCCCCTACAGGGAGCCTATGGCTACACCTTC. This codes for CASTLLPLQGAYGYTF.

The chain couples TRBV7-3 to TRBJ2-3; 8 nucleotides align to TRBD1. The CDR3 totals 13 residues. J lost 6 bases, V lost 2 bases, and 1 base had no gene match. Looked up from germline, CDR1 is SGHTA and CDR2 is FQGTGA. Here the CDR3 DNA reads TGTGCCAGCAGCTTAGACAGGGGCGATACGCAGTATTTT. Amino acids: CASSLDRGDTQYF.

The V and J genes are TRBV7-2 and TRBJ2-5; 11 positions agree with TRBD2. The germline V gene has CDR1 SGHTA and CDR2 FQGNSA. Trimming took 7 bases from V and 2 from J; bases not matched to a gene: 9. The CDR3 loop spans 16 amino acids. The CDR3 DNA is TGTGCCAGCAACCCGGGACTAGCGGCCTTTCAAGAGACCCAGTACTTC. Translated: CASNPGLAAFQETQYF.

Only a few counts were recorded for this clone. Here the CDR3 DNA reads TGTGCCAGCAGCTTATTAAATTCACCCCTCCACTTT. It yields the protein CASSLLNSPLHF. The rearrangement links TRBV7-2 to TRBJ1-6; D is ambiguous. This CDR3 spans 12 amino acids. Trimming shortened V by 2 bases and J by 7 bases, and 3 bases separated the two germline ends. Germline-derived CDR1 and CDR2 are SGHTA and FQGNSA.

The chain combines TRBV30 with TRBJ1-1, with D uncertain. Trimming removed 7 bases at V and 7 bases at J, with 10 bases between. The germline V gene has CDR1 GTSNPN and CDR2 SVGIG (reference sequence). CDR3 size: 10 residues. This chain's CDR3 is CAFLAREAFF. The DNA of the CDR3 is TGTGCCTTCCTAGCCCGTGAAGCTTTCTTT.

The V and J genes are TRBV10-3 and TRBJ2-5, with 15 positions matching TRBD2. The DNA matches TRBJ2-7 better at its end, which makes the J call doubtful. The length of the CDR3 is 21 residues. CDR1 is ENHRY and CDR2 is SYGVKD in the germline V gene. The CDR3 region has the DNA TGTGCCATCAGTGCGACAAGCCTAGGGACTAGCGGGGGGTTTTTGTCCTACGAGCAGTACTTC. It encodes CAISATSLGTSGGFLSYEQYF.

CDR3 sequence reads: CASSDRGLGYNEQFF. CDR3 sequence (DNA): TGTGCCAGCAGTGACAGGGGTCTTGGATACAATGAGCAGTTCTTC. This chain links TRBV2 with TRBJ2-1; D is possibly TRBD1 (6 bases). This CDR3 is built from 15 residues. Germline V lookup: CDR1 SNHLY, CDR2 FYNNEI. Trimming left V 3 bases short and J 4 bases short, with 13 bases between.

The chain employs TRBV7-8 and TRBJ2-2; D might be TRBD1 (6 bases). Germline CDR1 is SGHVS and CDR2 is FQNEAQ. The germline V and J ends were trimmed by 4 bases and 2 bases, with 11 bases remaining between them. This CDR3 comprises 15 residues. The CDR3 loop reads CASSSRTANTGELFF. The CDR3 nucleotides read TGTGCCAGCAGCTCCAGGACAGCTAACACCGGGGAGCTGTTTTTT.

This chain joins TRBV11-2 and TRBJ1-3; D perhaps matches TRBD1 (5 bases). In germline, CDR1 is SGHAT, CDR2 FQNNGV. This CDR3 contains 16 residues. V was pared by 1 base and J by 0 bases, with 10 bases between. DNA for the CDR3: TGTGCCAGCAGCTTAGCGGCAGGACACTCTGGAAACACCATATATTTT. It translates to CASSLAAGHSGNTIYF.

The V and J genes are TRBV12-5 and TRBJ2-5; TRBD2 might be the D (5 bases). The V and J ends lost 4 bases and 2 bases respectively, with 14 bases between them. The CDR3 is made up of 15 amino acids. Germline V lookup: CDR1 LGHNT, CDR2 FRNRAP. The CDR3 loop reads CASGSYTGDQETQYF. Written as DNA, the CDR3 is TGTGCTAGTGGTTCATATACCGGGGATCAAGAGACCCAGTACTTC.

This chain joins TRBV27 and TRBJ2-7; D unresolved. CDR1 MNHEY and CDR2 SMNVEV come from the germline V gene (reference sequence). V dropped 3 bases and J dropped 4 bases, with 13 bases sitting between them. There are 14 residues in the CDR3. Here the CDR3 DNA reads TGTGCCAGCAGTTTCGCCCCTCTAGGATACGAGCAGTACTTC. It codes for CASSFAPLGYEQYF.

The chain employs TRBV15 and TRBJ2-5; D is perhaps TRBD1 (6 bases). Germline lookup yields CDR1 LNHNV and CDR2 YYDKDF (reference sequence). This CDR3 spans 15 amino acids. The V and J ends lost 0 bases and 2 bases respectively, with 10 bases between them. The CDR3: CATSRDWDKQETQYF. CDR3 sequence (DNA): TGTGCCACCAGCAGAGACTGGGACAAACAAGAGACCCAGTACTTC.

The chain combines TRBV5-1 with TRBJ2-4; D might be TRBD1 (5 bases). The germline V gene encodes CDR1 SGHRS and CDR2 YFSETQ. The CDR3 runs to 15 residues. Trimming cost V 2 bases and J 6 bases, with 15 bases left between them. Here the CDR3 reads CASSFSQGQGNIQYF. As DNA, the CDR3 is TGCGCCAGCAGCTTTTCGCAGGGTCAGGGAAACATTCAGTACTTC.